The 20 T cell receptor beta chains presented below share a single source sample, sequenced in a study of shared clonotypes between healthy human individuals. Method: immunoSEQ multiplex PCR; TCRdb's copy keeps in-frame clones and lacks some. The sample lists approximately 1,000,000 clones; about four fifths were seen once. The sample was memory CD4+ T cells from PBMCs. Subset of the sample: CD45RA-negative fraction. These receptors came from a man between 18 and 35 years old in good health. Some clones in this sample may be carry-over from other donors' samples.

The chain recombines TRBV10-3 with TRBJ1-1, with TRBD1 matching over 7 bases. V lost 3 bases and J lost 0; bases outside the gene matches: 10. The CDR3 is 17 residues long. Germline V gene lookup returns CDR1 ENHRY and CDR2 SYGVKD. The CDR3 loop is CAISDRQGGGMNTEAFF. The CDR3 nucleotides are TGTGCCATCAGTGATCGACAGGGTGGGGGCATGAACACTGAAGCTTTCTTT.

A few counts support this clone. V usage is TRBV10-3 and J usage is TRBJ2-3, with D possibly being TRBD1 (6 bases). Germline V gene lookup returns CDR1 ENHRY and CDR2 SYGVKD. The CDR3 runs 15 residues. Trimming took off 3 bases at V and 6 bases at J, with 16 bases between the two ends. CDR3 coding DNA: TGTGCCATCAGTGAAATCGCCCAGGGGTGGGATACGCAGTATTTT. It yields the protein CAISEIAQGWDTQYF.

This clone was picked up many times. The V and J genes are TRBV9 and TRBJ2-2; D remains ambiguous. The V gene's germline CDR1 is SGDLS and CDR2 YYNGEE. The CDR3 extends over 14 amino acids. The ends were cut back, 2 bases at V and 0 bases at J, with 5 bases in the middle. The CDR3 nucleotides read TGTGCCAGCAGCGTGACAACGAACACCGGGGAGCTGTTTTTT. It translates to CASSVTTNTGELFF.

V usage is TRBV5-1 and J usage is TRBJ2-7; perhaps TRBD1 as D (5 bases). CDR3 length equals 13 residues. The germline V gene encodes CDR1 SGHRS and CDR2 YFSETQ. V dropped 5 bases and J dropped 0 bases, with 9 bases sitting between them. The CDR3 DNA is TGCGCCAGCAGACTGACAGACTCCTACGAGCAGTACTTC. It codes for CASRLTDSYEQYF.

The chain couples TRBV9 to TRBJ2-3; 7 nucleotides line up with TRBD2. After removal of 4 bases from V and 2 bases from J, the junction contained 4 bases not matched to a gene. This CDR3 contains 14 residues. Germline V gene lookup returns CDR1 SGDLS and CDR2 YYNGEE. CDR3 amino acids: CASSPAGTTDTQYF. CDR3 DNA sequence: TGTGCCAGCAGCCCAGCGGGGACCACAGATACGCAGTATTTT.

V is TRBV27 and J is TRBJ2-7; 8 positions agree with TRBD1. This CDR3 region has 16 residues. The J segment lost 0 bases and the V segment lost 2 bases, leaving 6 bases of the junction unmatched. Germline V gene lookup returns CDR1 MNHEY and CDR2 SMNVEV (reference sequence). Here the CDR3 DNA reads TGTGCCAGCAGTTTAAAAGGGACAGGACACTCCTACGAGCAGTACTTC. Translating it yields CASSLKGTGHSYEQYF.

The chain combines TRBV5-1 with TRBJ2-3; 15 nucleotides line up with TRBD2. The CDR3 contains 17 residues. Per the germline V gene, CDR1 is SGHRS and CDR2 is YFSETQ. V shed 2 bases and J 3 bases; nucleotides not matched to a gene: 4. CDR3 nucleotides: TGCGCCAGCAGCTTTGGGACTAGCGGGAGGAAAACAGATACGCAGTATTTT. Its translation: CASSFGTSGRKTDTQYF.

The rearrangement links TRBV6-5 to TRBJ2-1, with D perhaps TRBD1 or TRBD2 (5 bases each). V was trimmed by 0 bases and J by 8 bases, leaving 17 bases between them. Germline V gene sequence: CDR1 MNHEY, CDR2 SVGAGI. The CDR3 is 16 amino acids. CDR3 protein: CASSYSGEVGFDEQFF. The CDR3 DNA is TGTGCCAGCAGTTACTCGGGGGAAGTGGGTTTCGATGAGCAGTTCTTC.

Here the CDR3 DNA reads TGTGCCAGCAGTTACGCGCAGGGAAACACTGAAGCTTTCTTT. Its translation: CASSYAQGNTEAFF. This chain uses TRBV6-6 with TRBJ1-1; tentative D call: TRBD1 (5 bases). V was clipped by 2 bases and J by 2 bases, with 9 bases between them. The CDR3 is made up of 14 amino acids. Germline V lookup: CDR1 MNHNY, CDR2 SVGAGI (reference sequence).

This sequence joins TRBV18 and TRBJ1-2, with D maybe TRBD1 (6 bases). CDR3 length equals 15 residues. V was pared by 3 bases and J by 6 bases, with 17 bases between. Germline CDR1 KGHSH, CDR2 LQKENI. CDR3 residues: CASSPSTQGGNGYTF. CDR3 DNA: TGTGCCAGCTCACCCAGTACACAGGGAGGGAATGGCTACACCTTC.

Written as DNA, the CDR3 is TGTGCCTCAACAACGGGAGGACGCACAGATACGCAGTATTTT. Its protein is CASTTGGRTDTQYF. V usage is TRBV30 and J usage is TRBJ2-3; 7 bases map to TRBD2. V lost 7 bases and J lost 1; bases outside the gene matches: 8. This CDR3 spans 14 amino acids. Germline V gene data show CDR1 as GTSNPN and CDR2 as SVGIG (reference sequence).

J is TRBJ1-2 and V is TRBV6-5, with D possibly being TRBD1 (5 bases). This CDR3 is built from 11 residues. Germline CDR1 is MNHEY and CDR2 is SVGAGI. The germline V and J ends were trimmed by 7 bases and 4 bases, with 7 bases remaining between them. CDR3 sequence reads: CASTGGYGYTF. The CDR3 DNA follows: TGTGCCAGCACTGGGGGCTATGGCTACACCTTC.

The V gene is TRBV5-1, the J gene TRBJ2-5, with 13 bases aligning to TRBD2. Germline V gene lookup returns CDR1 SGHRS and CDR2 YFSETQ. The V segment lost 4 bases and the J segment 1 base; nucleotides outside the gene matches: 10. There are 18 residues in the CDR3. Here the CDR3 reads CASSRGRTSGSFQETQYF. In DNA, the CDR3 is TGCGCCAGCAGCAGGGGGAGGACTAGCGGGAGTTTCCAAGAGACCCAGTACTTC.

Comment on this clone: A much more abundant neighbour one base away suggests this may be a read error. The genes are TRBV6-6 and TRBJ2-3; D not resolved. Germline V gene sequence: CDR1 MNHNY, CDR2 SVGAGI (reference sequence). The CDR3 has 11 amino acids. Trimming took 6 bases from V and 5 from J, leaving 6 bases between them. The CDR3 DNA reads as TGTGCCAGCAGCTTTGAAGATACGCAGTATTTT. Its protein product is CASSFEDTQYF.

This clone was counted ten times or more. This rearrangement joins TRBV4-2 to TRBJ2-7, with TRBD2 identical over 8 bases. V lost 4 bases and J lost 5; bases outside the gene matches: 13. The CDR3 loop spans 16 amino acids. The germline gives CDR1 LGHNA, CDR2 YNFKEQ. CDR3 sequence (DNA): TGTGCCAGCAGCCCAATTGGGAGCGGGAGTCGCGACGAGCAGTACTTC. Translating it yields CASSPIGSGSRDEQYF.

The chain is built from TRBV28 and TRBJ2-7, with 8 bases fitting TRBD2. The CDR3 has 17 residues. Germline CDR1 is MDHEN and CDR2 is SYDVKM. V trimming: 5 bases; J trimming: 2 bases; junction bases outside the gene matches: 14. Here the CDR3 reads CASSPRAAAGATYEQYF. Written as DNA, the CDR3 is TGTGCCAGCAGTCCTCGGGCGGCAGCGGGGGCTACCTACGAGCAGTACTTC.

The chain has TRBV7-9 and TRBJ2-5; D perhaps matches TRBD1 (6 bases). Germline loops: CDR1 SEHNR, CDR2 FQNEAQ (reference sequence). V shed 2 bases and J shed 0 bases, with 10 bases lying between them. The CDR3 covers 15 residues. The CDR3 loop reads CASSLQTGYQETQYF. The CDR3, as DNA: TGTGCCAGCAGCTTACAAACAGGGTACCAAGAGACCCAGTACTTC.

This clone came up many times. The V call is TRBV7-3, the J call TRBJ2-3; D is uncertain. The CDR3 totals 14 residues. CDR1 and CDR2 from the germline V gene are SGHTA and FQGTGA. The germline V and J ends were trimmed by 6 bases and 1 base, with 11 bases remaining between them. CDR3 nucleotide sequence: TGTGCCAGCAGTCAGAACAGCGGCACAGATACGCAGTATTTT. It specifies CASSQNSGTDTQYF.

This clone has only one observation. The chain couples TRBV6-1 to TRBJ2-3; D unresolved. Looked up from germline, CDR1 is MNHNS and CDR2 is SASEGT. The CDR3 length is 15 residues. Trimming stripped 8 bases from V and 4 bases from J, with 19 bases between. CDR3 coding DNA: TGTGCCAGCTCCAACACTGGGGTCGGTCCAGATACGCAGTATTTT. Amino acid sequence: CASSNTGVGPDTQYF.

The chain employs TRBV7-9 and TRBJ2-1; 11 nucleotides align to TRBD2. The germline V gene has CDR1 SEHNR and CDR2 FQNEAQ (reference sequence). CDR3 length: 17 amino acids. V dropped 5 bases and J dropped 0; count of bases not matched to a gene: 6. CDR3: CASSPRLAGSSYNEQFF. The DNA for the CDR3 is TGTGCCAGCAGCCCGAGACTAGCGGGGAGCTCCTACAATGAGCAGTTCTTC.